This T cell receptor beta chain was documented in a study of cytomegalovirus exposure and HLA in healthy donors. Study at large: An early release of data contained tens of millions of unique TCRs, which came from HLA-typed donors.

Study-wide findings and caveats: Upon later analysis, TCR association rates were observed to vary by HLA locus, being highest for DRB1 and lowest for HLA-C. The Asian-associated ancestry cluster reportedly had fewer N-insertions than the approximately 670-donor mean in a later analysis. The authors enumerated around 150 TCR beta chains as linked to cytomegalovirus.

PCR used 60 Vbeta primers and 13 Jbeta primers. This table comes from immunoSEQ multiplex PCR, and its TCRdb copy is limited to in-frame clones, with some not included. The sample contains approximately 130,000 clones, around 76% of which appear only once. About this clone itself: Its antigen is unidentified.

Sample: PBMCs. The clonotype originates from a woman in her forties or fifties in good health and CMV-seronegative.

The CDR3, as DNA: TGTGCCAGCAGCGAGGGGACAGGGATTACTGAAGCTTTCTTT. Its translation: CASSEGTGITEAFF. V usage is TRBV9 and J usage is TRBJ1-1; TRBD1 matches at 9 bases. CDR3 length: 14 residues. Germline CDR1 SGDLS, CDR2 YYNGEE. Losses at the gene ends were 3 bases for V and 5 bases for J; bases not matched to a gene: 5.